This T cell receptor beta chain was sequenced in a study of blood T cell repertoires in COVID-19. Study-level background: Collection of acute and convalescent COVID-19 samples took place in the United States, Italy and Spain.

CDR3 length: 15 amino acids. The germline V gene has CDR1 MNHNY and CDR2 SVGAGI (reference sequence). The V end lost 7 bases, the J end lost 3 bases, and 16 bases lay between the germline ends. Sequenced by immunoSEQ multiplex PCR; TCRdb stores in-frame clones only, minus some. Of 150,000 or so clones in the sample, 75% to 85% were seen once. This sequence was found in a woman in her 70s with COVID-19, enrolled during active disease. V and J are TRBV6-6 and TRBJ1-5, with D unresolved. Input material: peripheral blood. CDR3 sequence reads: CASNPGGLVNQPQHF. In nucleotides, the CDR3 is TGTGCCAGCAATCCTGGAGGGCTTGTCAATCAGCCCCAGCATTTT.